The 18 T cell receptor beta chains in this list originate from one sample, sequenced in a study of blood T cell repertoires in COVID-19. The assay was immunoSEQ multiplex PCR, and TCRdb's table has in-frame clones only and misses some. The data show approximately 84,000 clones, approximately 80% seen once. Material for sequencing was peripheral blood. Every receptor here comes from a human donor in a cohort sampled during active COVID-19.

The V gene is TRBV6-2 or TRBV6-3, the J gene TRBJ2-7; no firm D call. Germline V gene sequence: CDR1 MNHEY, CDR2 SVGEGT. The CDR3 has 12 residues. Between the trimmed V and J ends, which lost 0 bases and 6 bases, there was a span of 6 bases. In DNA form, the CDR3 reads TGTGCCAGCAGTTACTCGAGGTCCGAGCAGTACTTC. Translating gives CASSYSRSEQYF.

The genes are TRBV11-2 and TRBJ2-5; 7 positions agree with TRBD1. The CDR3 has 12 residues. V lost 9 bases, J lost 5 bases, and 6 bases stayed unmatched. Germline V gene sequence: CDR1 SGHAT, CDR2 FQNNGV. CDR3 sequence: CASEGARETQYF. For the CDR3, the DNA is TGTGCCAGTGAGGGGGCCAGGGAGACCCAGTACTTC.

This clone has more than one count but fewer than ten. The gene calls are TRBV9 and TRBJ1-4; TRBD1 matches 9 bases. The CDR3 has 15 amino acids. Germline values: CDR1 SGDLS, CDR2 YYNGEE. The V gene end was trimmed by 3 bases and the J gene end by 7 bases; junction bases not matched to a gene: 7. CDR3 region: CASSGTGGQGEKLFF. The CDR3 bases are TGTGCCAGCAGCGGTACAGGGGGCCAAGGTGAAAAACTGTTTTTT.

This rearrangement joins TRBV28 to TRBJ2-3, with 8 bases matching TRBD2. The CDR3 has 18 residues. CDR1 is MDHEN and CDR2 is SYDVKM in the germline V gene. V lost 5 bases and J lost 7; bases outside the gene matches: 20. The CDR3 DNA is TGTGCCAGCAGTGGCGGGACTAGGCTTTCGGGGGCTTTAAATACGCAGTATTTT. Translated: CASSGGTRLSGALNTQYF. Combining the CDR3 with reference TRBV28 and TRBJ2-3 gives the whole variable domain DVKVTQSSRYLVKRTGEKVFLECVQDMDHENMFWYRQDPGLGLRLIYFSYDVKMKEKGDIPEGYSVSREKKERFSLILESASTNQTSMYLCASSGGTRLSGALNTQYFGPGTRLTVL.

CDR3 sequence reads: CASRRTGDTNEKLFF. The CDR3 region has the DNA TGCGCCAGCAGGCGTACAGGGGATACTAATGAAAAACTGTTTTTT. This chain joins TRBV5-1 and TRBJ1-4, with 7 bases matching TRBD1. V lost 5 bases, J lost 2 bases, and 6 bases stayed unmatched. In germline, CDR1 is SGHRS, CDR2 YFSETQ. The CDR3 is 15 residues long.

V gene TRBV30 combines with J gene TRBJ1-3; unclear D gene. Germline V lookup: CDR1 GTSNPN, CDR2 SVGIG (reference sequence). Trimming took off 1 base at V and 4 bases at J, with 8 bases between the two ends. The CDR3 length is 13 residues. The CDR3 protein is CAWSGASGNTIYF. The CDR3, as DNA: TGTGCCTGGAGTGGGGCTTCGGGAAACACCATATATTTT.

The chain has TRBV5-5 and TRBJ1-1; 8 bases are a match to TRBD1. The CDR3 has 15 amino acids. Germline-derived CDR1 and CDR2 are SGHKS and YYEKEE (reference sequence). J lost 1 base, V lost 1 base, and 3 bases had no gene match. This CDR3 reads CASSLTGGGNTEAFF. CDR3 bases: TGTGCCAGCAGCTTGACAGGGGGTGGGAACACTGAAGCTTTCTTT.

The CDR3 loop is CASRDHGRDSNQPQHF. The CDR3 bases are TGTGCCAGCAGGGATCATGGACGGGATAGCAATCAGCCCCAGCATTTT. J is TRBJ1-5 and V is TRBV6-4; D uncertain. The CDR3 covers 16 residues. CDR1 is MRHNA and CDR2 is SNTAGT in the germline V gene. Trimming removed 6 bases from V and 0 bases from J, with 15 bases in between.

This clone was counted at least ten times. The V gene is TRBV19, the J gene TRBJ2-7; 14 bases map to TRBD2. The trim removed 4 bases at V and 3 bases at J, leaving 5 bases unmatched. The CDR3 totals 16 residues. Germline CDR1 is LNHDA and CDR2 is SQIVND (reference sequence). The chain's CDR3 is CASSTYGTSGSYEQYF. CDR3 DNA sequence: TGTGCCAGTAGTACTTATGGGACTAGCGGGAGCTACGAGCAGTACTTC.

This clone was counted between two and nine times. The chain employs TRBV27 and TRBJ1-2, with 11 positions matching TRBD1. After removal of 5 bases from V and 4 bases from J, the junction contained 6 bases not matched to a gene. The germline V gene encodes CDR1 MNHEY and CDR2 SMNVEV (reference sequence). The CDR3 has 15 amino acids. The CDR3 sequence is CASSQGQGAAYGYTF. The CDR3 DNA reads as TGTGCCAGCAGTCAAGGACAGGGGGCGGCCTATGGCTACACCTTC.

This clone was seen a single time. CDR3 nucleotide sequence: TGTGCCAGCAGAGAACAGGGCCTTGGCTACACCTTC. Its translation is CASREQGLGYTF. The V call is TRBV12-3 or TRBV12-4, the J call TRBJ1-2, with a weak D call TRBD1 (6 bases). The germline V and J ends were trimmed by 6 bases and 7 bases, with 12 bases remaining between them. The CDR3 runs 12 residues.

V and J are TRBV5-5 and TRBJ1-2, with D unresolved. Trimming removed 0 bases at V and 5 bases at J, with 14 bases between. The CDR3 sequence is 15 residues long. Germline V gene data show CDR1 as SGHKS and CDR2 as YYEKEE (reference sequence). The CDR3 coding sequence is TGTGCCAGCAGCTTGGTACTAGGCGGGCAGTATGGCTACACCTTC. Protein: CASSLVLGGQYGYTF. The full variable domain, with the rest looked up from reference TRBV5-5 and TRBJ1-2, is DAGVTQSPTHLIKTRGQQVTLRCSPISGHKSVSWYQQVLGQGPQFIFQYYEKEERGRGNFPDRFSARQFPNYSSELNVNALLLGDSALYLCASSLVLGGQYGYTFGSGTRLTVV.

The J gene is TRBJ1-2, the V gene TRBV10-2; 10 bases map to TRBD1. V lost 6 bases to trimming and J lost 8 bases; unmatched junction nucleotides: 6. The CDR3 is made up of 13 amino acids. Germline lookup yields CDR1 WSHSY and CDR2 SAAADI. In DNA, the CDR3 is TGCGCCAGCAGCCCGGGGACAGGGGACGGCTACACCTTC. This translates into CASSPGTGDGYTF.

The J gene is TRBJ1-5, the V gene TRBV18; D not resolved. Per germline, CDR1 KGHSH and CDR2 LQKENI. V lost 3 bases to trimming and J lost 5 bases, with 8 bases between them. The CDR3 totals 13 residues. CDR3 coding DNA: TGTGCCAGCTCACCGGGAGAGCATCAGCCCCAGCATTTT. It is translated as CASSPGEHQPQHF.

The V and J genes are TRBV5-4 and TRBJ2-3; possible D gene TRBD2, 5 bases. The V end lost 5 bases, the J end lost 5 bases, and 12 bases lay between the germline ends. Germline CDR1 and CDR2: SGHNT and YYREEE (reference sequence). The CDR3 is 13 residues long. The CDR3 sequence: CASSIPGVDTQYF. As DNA, the CDR3 is TGTGCCAGCAGTATACCCGGGGTAGATACGCAGTATTTT.

This clone came up many times. The chain combines TRBV4-1 with TRBJ1-2; 7 bases are shared with TRBD1. The CDR3 runs to 14 residues. Germline V gene sequence: CDR1 MGHRA, CDR2 YSYEKL. Germline trimming cut 4 bases from V and 4 bases from J; bases unmatched to any gene: 6. This chain's CDR3 is CASSPGQQLYGYTF. In DNA, the CDR3 is TGCGCCAGCAGCCCGGGACAGCAGCTCTATGGCTACACCTTC.

The genes are TRBV19 and TRBJ2-1; TRBD2 agrees at 13 bases. The V gene end was trimmed by 10 bases and the J gene end by 9 bases; junction bases not matched to a gene: 6. The CDR3 length is 13 residues. Germline CDR1 reads LNHDA; CDR2 reads SQIVND (reference sequence). The CDR3 protein is CATLTSGRPEQFF. The CDR3 nucleotides read TGTGCCACCCTGACTAGCGGGAGGCCTGAGCAGTTCTTC.

This rearrangement joins TRBV5-1 to TRBJ2-3, with 13 positions matching TRBD2. The CDR3 sequence is 14 residues long. The J segment lost 5 bases and the V segment lost 7 bases, leaving 4 bases of the junction unmatched. Germline assignment: CDR1 SGHRS and CDR2 YFSETQ. The CDR3 is CASSGLAGQDTQYF. CDR3 coding DNA: TGCGCCAGCTCGGGACTAGCGGGGCAAGATACGCAGTATTTT.